Each of the 3 T cell receptor beta chains below was sequenced from the same sample in a study of blood T cell repertoires in COVID-19. Only in-frame clones appear in the TCRdb table, and some are missing; sequencing was by immunoSEQ multiplex PCR. Counted here are approximately 150,000 clones, approximately 85% occurring once; the ten biggest clones make up 2.6%. Sequenced material: peripheral blood. These receptors originate from a human donor with acute or convalescent COVID-19. The donor label of this sample is uncertain.

This chain uses TRBV30 with TRBJ1-3; D might be TRBD1 (6 bases). The CDR3 loop spans 16 amino acids. Germline CDR1 GTSNPN, CDR2 SVGIG (reference sequence). The ends were cut back, 3 bases at V and 0 bases at J, with 15 bases in the middle. The CDR3 spells CAWSGTPRFSGNTIYF. CDR3 in DNA: TGTGCCTGGAGCGGGACACCTCGATTCTCTGGAAACACCATATATTTT.

This chain links TRBV3-1 (or the pseudogene TRBV3-2) with TRBJ1-2; TRBD1 aligns across 12 bases. V lost 0 bases, J lost 5 bases, and 7 bases stayed unmatched. This CDR3 has 17 amino acids. Germline loops: CDR1 LGHDT, CDR2 YNNKEL (reference sequence). This CDR3 reads CASSQDSGTGGLYGYTF. CDR3 in DNA: TGTGCCAGCAGCCAAGACTCCGGGACAGGGGGCCTTTATGGCTACACCTTC.

This clone came up a few times. This rearrangement joins TRBV19 to TRBJ1-1; D is unresolved. V dropped 5 bases and J dropped 3 bases, with 13 bases sitting between them. CDR3 length: 14 amino acids. Germline V gives CDR1 LNHDA, CDR2 SQIVND (reference sequence). In DNA, the CDR3 is TGTGCCAGTAGTCCCCAGGCGGAGGACACTGAAGCTTTCTTT. It codes for CASSPQAEDTEAFF.